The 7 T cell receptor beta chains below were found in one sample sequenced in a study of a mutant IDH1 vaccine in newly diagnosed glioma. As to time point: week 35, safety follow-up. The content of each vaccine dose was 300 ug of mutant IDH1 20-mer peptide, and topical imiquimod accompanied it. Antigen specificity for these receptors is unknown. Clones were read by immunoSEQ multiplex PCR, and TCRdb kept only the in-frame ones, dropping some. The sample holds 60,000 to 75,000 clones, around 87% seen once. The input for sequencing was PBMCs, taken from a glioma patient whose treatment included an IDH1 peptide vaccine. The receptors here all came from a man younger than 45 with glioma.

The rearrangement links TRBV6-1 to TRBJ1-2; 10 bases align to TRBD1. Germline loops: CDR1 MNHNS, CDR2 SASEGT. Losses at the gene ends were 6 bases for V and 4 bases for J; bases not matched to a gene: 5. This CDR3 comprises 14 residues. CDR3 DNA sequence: TGTGCCAGCAGGACAGGGGGCGGACCCTATGGCTACACCTTC. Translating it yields CASRTGGGPYGYTF.

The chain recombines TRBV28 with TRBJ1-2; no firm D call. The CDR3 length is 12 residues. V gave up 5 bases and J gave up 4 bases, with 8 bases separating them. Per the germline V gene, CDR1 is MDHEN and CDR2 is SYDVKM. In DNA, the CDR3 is TGTGCCAGCAGTAAGGGCCCCTATGGCTACACCTTC. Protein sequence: CASSKGPYGYTF.

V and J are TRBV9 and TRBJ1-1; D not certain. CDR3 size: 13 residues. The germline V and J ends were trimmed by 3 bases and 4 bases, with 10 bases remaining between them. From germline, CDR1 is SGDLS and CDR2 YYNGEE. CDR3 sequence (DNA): TGTGCCAGCAGCGCAGACCTTGGCACTGAAGCTTTCTTT. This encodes CASSADLGTEAFF.

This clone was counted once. This CDR3 is CASSLSQTYGYTF. CDR3 DNA: TGTGCCAGCAGTCTCTCCCAGACCTATGGCTACACCTTC. The V call is TRBV28, the J call TRBJ1-2; D ambiguous. Germline V gives CDR1 MDHEN, CDR2 SYDVKM. This CDR3 has 13 amino acids. The V end lost 5 bases, the J end lost 4 bases, and 11 bases lay between the germline ends.

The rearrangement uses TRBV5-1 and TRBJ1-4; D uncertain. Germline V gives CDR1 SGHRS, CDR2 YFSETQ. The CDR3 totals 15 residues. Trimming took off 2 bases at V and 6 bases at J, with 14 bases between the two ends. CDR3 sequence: CASSLKTAADEKLFF. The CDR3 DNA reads TGCGCCAGCAGCTTAAAGACTGCAGCGGATGAAAAACTGTTTTTT.

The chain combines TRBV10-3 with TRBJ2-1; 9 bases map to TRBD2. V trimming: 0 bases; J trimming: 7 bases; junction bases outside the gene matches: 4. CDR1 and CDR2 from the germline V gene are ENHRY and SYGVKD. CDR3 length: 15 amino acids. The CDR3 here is CAISESREGGNEQFF. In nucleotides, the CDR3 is TGTGCCATCAGTGAGTCGCGGGAGGGTGGGAATGAGCAGTTCTTC.

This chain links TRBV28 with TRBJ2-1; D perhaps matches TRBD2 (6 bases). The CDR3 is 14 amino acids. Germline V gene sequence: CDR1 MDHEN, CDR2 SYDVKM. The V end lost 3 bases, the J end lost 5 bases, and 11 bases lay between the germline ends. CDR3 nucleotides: TGTGCCAGCAGTTTTGCACCGGGGGACAATGAGCAGTTCTTC. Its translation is CASSFAPGDNEQFF. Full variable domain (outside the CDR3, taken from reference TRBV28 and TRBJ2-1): DVKVTQSSRYLVKRTGEKVFLECVQDMDHENMFWYRQDPGLGLRLIYFSYDVKMKEKGDIPEGYSVSREKKERFSLILESASTNQTSMYLCASSFAPGDNEQFFGPGTRLTVL.